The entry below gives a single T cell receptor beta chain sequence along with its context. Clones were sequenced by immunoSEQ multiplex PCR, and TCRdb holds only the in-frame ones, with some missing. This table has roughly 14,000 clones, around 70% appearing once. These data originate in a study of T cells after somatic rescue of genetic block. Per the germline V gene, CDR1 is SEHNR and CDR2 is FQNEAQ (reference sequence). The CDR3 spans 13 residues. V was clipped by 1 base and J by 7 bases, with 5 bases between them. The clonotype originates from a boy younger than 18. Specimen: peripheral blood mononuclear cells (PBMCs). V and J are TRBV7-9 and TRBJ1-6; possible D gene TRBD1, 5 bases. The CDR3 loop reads CASSLGDNSPLHF. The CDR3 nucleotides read TGTGCCAGCAGCTTAGGGGACAATTCACCCCTCCACTTT.